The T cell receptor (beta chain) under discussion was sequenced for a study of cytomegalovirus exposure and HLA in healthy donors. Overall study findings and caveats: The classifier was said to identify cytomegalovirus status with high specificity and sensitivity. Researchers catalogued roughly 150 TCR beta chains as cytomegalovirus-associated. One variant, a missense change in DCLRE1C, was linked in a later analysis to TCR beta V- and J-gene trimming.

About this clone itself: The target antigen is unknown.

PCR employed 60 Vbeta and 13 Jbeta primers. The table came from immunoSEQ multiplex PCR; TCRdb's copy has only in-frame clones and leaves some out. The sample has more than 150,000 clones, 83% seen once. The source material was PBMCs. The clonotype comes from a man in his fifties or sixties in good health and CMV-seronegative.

CDR3 amino acids: CASSPPGTGSSYEQYF. As DNA, the CDR3 is TGTGCCAGCAGCCCTCCCGGGACAGGGAGCTCCTACGAGCAGTACTTC. This chain joins TRBV4-2 and TRBJ2-7; 9 bases are shared with TRBD1. CDR3 length: 16 amino acids. Germline-derived CDR1 and CDR2 are LGHNA and YNFKEQ. Germline trimming cut 4 bases from V and 0 bases from J; bases unmatched to any gene: 7.